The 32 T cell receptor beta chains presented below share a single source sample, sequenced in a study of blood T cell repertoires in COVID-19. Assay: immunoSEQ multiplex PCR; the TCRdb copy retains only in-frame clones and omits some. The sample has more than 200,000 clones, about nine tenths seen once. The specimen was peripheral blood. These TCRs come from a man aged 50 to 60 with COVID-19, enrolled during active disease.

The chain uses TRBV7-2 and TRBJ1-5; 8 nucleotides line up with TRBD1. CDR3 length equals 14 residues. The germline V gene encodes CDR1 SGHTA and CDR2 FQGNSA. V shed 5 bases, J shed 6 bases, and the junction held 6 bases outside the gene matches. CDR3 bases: TGTGCCAGCAGCACCCCAGGGGGCTCTCAGCCCCAGCATTTT. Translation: CASSTPGGSQPQHF.

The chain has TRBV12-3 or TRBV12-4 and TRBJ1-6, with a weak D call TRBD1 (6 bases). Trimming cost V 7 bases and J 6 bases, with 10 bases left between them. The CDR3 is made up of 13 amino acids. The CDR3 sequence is CASKGHINSPLHF. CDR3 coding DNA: TGTGCCAGCAAGGGACACATTAATTCACCCCTCCACTTT.

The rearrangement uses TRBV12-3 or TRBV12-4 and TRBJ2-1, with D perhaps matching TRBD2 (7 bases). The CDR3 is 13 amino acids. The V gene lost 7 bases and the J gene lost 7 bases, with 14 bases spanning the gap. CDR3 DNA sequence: TGTGCCAGCACACCCGGGGGGACAAATGAGCAGTTCTTC. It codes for CASTPGGTNEQFF.

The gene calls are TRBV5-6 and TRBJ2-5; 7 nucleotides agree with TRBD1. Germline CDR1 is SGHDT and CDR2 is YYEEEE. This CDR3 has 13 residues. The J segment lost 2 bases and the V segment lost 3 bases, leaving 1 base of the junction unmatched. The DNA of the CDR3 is TGTGCCAGCAGCTGGGACAGACAAGAGACCCAGTACTTC. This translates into CASSWDRQETQYF.

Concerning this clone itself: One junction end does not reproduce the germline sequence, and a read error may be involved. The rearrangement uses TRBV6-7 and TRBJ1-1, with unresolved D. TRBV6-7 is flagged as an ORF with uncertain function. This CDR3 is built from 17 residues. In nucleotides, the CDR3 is TGTGCCAGCCCCCCGCGGCTACTTTTCGAACTGAAGACTGAAGCTTTCTTT. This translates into CASPPRLLFELKTEAFF.

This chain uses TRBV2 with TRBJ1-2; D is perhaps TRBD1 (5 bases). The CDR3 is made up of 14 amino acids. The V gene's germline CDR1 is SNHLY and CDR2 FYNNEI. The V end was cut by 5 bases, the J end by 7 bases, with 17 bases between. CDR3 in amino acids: CASSSLGGVSGYTF. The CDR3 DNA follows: TGTGCCAGCAGTTCCTTGGGGGGGGTGTCTGGCTACACCTTC.

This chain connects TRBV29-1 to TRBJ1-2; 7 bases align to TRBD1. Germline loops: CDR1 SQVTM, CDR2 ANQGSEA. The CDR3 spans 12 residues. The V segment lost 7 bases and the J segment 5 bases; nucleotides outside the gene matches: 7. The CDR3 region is CSAGTDSYGYTF. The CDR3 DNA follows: TGCAGCGCCGGGACAGACTCTTATGGCTACACCTTC.

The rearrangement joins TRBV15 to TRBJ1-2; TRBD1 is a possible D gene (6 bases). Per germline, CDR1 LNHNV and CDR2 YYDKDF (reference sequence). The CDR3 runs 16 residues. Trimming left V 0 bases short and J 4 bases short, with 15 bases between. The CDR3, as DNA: TGTGCCACCAGCAGAGATCGGGGGGCGCAGAGCTATGGCTACACCTTC. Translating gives CATSRDRGAQSYGYTF.

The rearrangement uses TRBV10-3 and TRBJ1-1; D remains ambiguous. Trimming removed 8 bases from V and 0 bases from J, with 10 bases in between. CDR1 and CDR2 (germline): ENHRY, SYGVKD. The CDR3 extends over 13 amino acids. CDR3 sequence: CAIQEKMNTEAFF. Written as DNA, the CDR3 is TGTGCCATCCAAGAGAAGATGAACACTGAAGCTTTCTTT.

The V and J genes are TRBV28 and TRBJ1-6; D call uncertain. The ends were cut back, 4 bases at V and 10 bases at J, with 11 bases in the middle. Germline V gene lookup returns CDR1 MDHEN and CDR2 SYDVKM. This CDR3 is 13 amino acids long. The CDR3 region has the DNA TGTGCCAGCAGTTCAGGACTGACCTCACCCCTCCACTTT. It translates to CASSSGLTSPLHF.

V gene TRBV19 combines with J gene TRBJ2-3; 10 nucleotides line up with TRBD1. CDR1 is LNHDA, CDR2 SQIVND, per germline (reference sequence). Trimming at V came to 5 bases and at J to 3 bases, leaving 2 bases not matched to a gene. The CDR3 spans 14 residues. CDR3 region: CASSPGQGTDTQYF. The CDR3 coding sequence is TGTGCCAGTAGTCCGGGACAGGGGACAGATACGCAGTATTTT.

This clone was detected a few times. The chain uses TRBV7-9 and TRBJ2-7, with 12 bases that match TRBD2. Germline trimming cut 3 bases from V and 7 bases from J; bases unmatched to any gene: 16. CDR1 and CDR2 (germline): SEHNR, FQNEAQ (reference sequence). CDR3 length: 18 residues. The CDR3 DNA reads TGTGCCAGCAGCTTCGGTCTAGCGGGGGGGATTAACCTCCGGGAGCAGTACTTC. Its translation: CASSFGLAGGINLREQYF. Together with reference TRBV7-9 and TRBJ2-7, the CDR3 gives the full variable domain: DTGVSQNPRHKITKRGQNVTFRCDPISEHNRLYWYRQTLGQGPEFLTYFQNEAQLEKSRLLSDRFSAERPKGSFSTLEIQRTEQGDSAMYLCASSFGLAGGINLREQYFGPGTRLTVT.

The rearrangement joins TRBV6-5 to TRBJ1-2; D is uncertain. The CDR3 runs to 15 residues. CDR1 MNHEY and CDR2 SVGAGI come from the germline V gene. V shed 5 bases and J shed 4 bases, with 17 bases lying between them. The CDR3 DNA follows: TGTGCCAGCAGTACCCGAAGCGGGGATCTCTATGGCTACACCTTC. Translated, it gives CASSTRSGDLYGYTF.

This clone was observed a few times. The CDR3 loop is CASSYSKQGHEKLFF. The CDR3 DNA reads as TGTGCCAGCAGTTACTCGAAACAGGGACATGAAAAACTGTTTTTT. V is TRBV6-5 and J is TRBJ1-4; a possible D gene is TRBD1 (6 bases). Trimming left V 0 bases short and J 6 bases short, with 11 bases between. The CDR3 length is 15 residues. Per the germline V gene, CDR1 is MNHEY and CDR2 is SVGAGI.

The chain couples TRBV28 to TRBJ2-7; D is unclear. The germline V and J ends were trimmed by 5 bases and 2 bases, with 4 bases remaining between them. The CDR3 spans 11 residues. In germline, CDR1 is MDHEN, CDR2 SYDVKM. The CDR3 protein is CASSIAYEQYF. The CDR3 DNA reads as TGTGCCAGCAGTATCGCCTACGAGCAGTACTTC.

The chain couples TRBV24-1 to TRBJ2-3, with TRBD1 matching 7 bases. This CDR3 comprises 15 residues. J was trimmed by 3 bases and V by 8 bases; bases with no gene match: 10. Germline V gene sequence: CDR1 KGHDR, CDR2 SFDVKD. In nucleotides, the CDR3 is TGTGCCACCAATTCCCGACAGGGTAATACAGATACGCAGTATTTT. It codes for CATNSRQGNTDTQYF.

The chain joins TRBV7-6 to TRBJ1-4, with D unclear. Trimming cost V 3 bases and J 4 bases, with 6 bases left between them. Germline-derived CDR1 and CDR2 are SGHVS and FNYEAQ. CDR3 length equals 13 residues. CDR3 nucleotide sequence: TGTGCCAGCAGCTTCATGCGTAATGAAAAACTGTTTTTT. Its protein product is CASSFMRNEKLFF.

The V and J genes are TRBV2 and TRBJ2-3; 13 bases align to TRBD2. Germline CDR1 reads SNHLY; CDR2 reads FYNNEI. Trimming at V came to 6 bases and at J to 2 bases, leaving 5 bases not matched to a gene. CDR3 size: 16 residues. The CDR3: CASSGLAGAPTDTQYF. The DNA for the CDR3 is TGTGCCAGCAGCGGACTAGCGGGGGCCCCCACAGATACGCAGTATTTT.

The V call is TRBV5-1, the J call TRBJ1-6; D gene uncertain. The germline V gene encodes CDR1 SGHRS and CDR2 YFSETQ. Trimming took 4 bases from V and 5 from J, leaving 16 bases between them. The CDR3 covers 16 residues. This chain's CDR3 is CASSLQANENNSPLHF. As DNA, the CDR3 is TGCGCCAGCAGCCTCCAGGCGAACGAAAATAATTCACCCCTCCACTTT.

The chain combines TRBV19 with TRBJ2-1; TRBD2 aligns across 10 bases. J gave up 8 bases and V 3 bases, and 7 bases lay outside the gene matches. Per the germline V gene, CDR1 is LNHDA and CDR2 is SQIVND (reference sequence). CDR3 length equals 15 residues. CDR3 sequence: CASSIGLAALDEQFF. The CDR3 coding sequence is TGTGCCAGTAGTATTGGACTAGCGGCTTTAGATGAGCAGTTCTTC.

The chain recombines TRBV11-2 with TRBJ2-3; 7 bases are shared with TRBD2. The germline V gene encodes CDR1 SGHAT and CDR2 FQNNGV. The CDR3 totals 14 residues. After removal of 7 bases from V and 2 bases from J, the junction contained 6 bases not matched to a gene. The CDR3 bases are TGTGCCAGCAATGACGGGGGGATCACAGATACGCAGTATTTT. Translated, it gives CASNDGGITDTQYF.

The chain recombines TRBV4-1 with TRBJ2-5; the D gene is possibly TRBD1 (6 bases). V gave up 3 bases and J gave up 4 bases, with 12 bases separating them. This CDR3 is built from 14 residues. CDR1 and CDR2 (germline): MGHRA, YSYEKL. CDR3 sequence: CASSQTGRGETQYF. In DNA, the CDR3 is TGCGCCAGCAGCCAGACAGGTCGAGGAGAGACCCAGTACTTC.

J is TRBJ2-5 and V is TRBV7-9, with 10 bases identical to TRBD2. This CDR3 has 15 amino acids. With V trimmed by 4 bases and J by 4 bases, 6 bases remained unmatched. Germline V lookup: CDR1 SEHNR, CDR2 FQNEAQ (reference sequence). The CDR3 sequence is CASSSGLAGAETQYF. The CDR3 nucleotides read TGTGCCAGCAGCTCCGGTCTAGCGGGAGCAGAGACCCAGTACTTC. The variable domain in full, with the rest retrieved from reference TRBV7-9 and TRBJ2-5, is DTGVSQNPRHKITKRGQNVTFRCDPISEHNRLYWYRQTLGQGPEFLTYFQNEAQLEKSRLLSDRFSAERPKGSFSTLEIQRTEQGDSAMYLCASSSGLAGAETQYFGPGTRLLVL.

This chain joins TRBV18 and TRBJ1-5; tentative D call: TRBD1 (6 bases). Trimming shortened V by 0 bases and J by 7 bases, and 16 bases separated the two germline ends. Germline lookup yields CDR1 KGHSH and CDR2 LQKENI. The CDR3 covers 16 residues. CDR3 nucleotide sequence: TGTGCCAGCTCACCACCCAACGGGGGGCTCAGACAGCCCCAGCATTTT. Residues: CASSPPNGGLRQPQHF.

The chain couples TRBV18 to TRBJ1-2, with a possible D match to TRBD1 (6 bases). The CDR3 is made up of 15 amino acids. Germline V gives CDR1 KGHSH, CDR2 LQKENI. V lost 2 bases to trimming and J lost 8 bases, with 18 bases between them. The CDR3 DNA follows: TGTGCCAGCTCACCAGAGAGCCGACAGGACTGGGGCTACACCTTC. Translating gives CASSPESRQDWGYTF.

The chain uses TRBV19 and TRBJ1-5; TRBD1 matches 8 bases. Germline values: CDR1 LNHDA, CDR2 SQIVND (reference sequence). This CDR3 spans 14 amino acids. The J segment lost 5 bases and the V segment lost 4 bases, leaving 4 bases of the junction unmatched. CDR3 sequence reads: CASSTRQGHQPQHF. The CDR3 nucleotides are TGTGCCAGTAGTACCAGACAGGGGCATCAGCCCCAGCATTTT.

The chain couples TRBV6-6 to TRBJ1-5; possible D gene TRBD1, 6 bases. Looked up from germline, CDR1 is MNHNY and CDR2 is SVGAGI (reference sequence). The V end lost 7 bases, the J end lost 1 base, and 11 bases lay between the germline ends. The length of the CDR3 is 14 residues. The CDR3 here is CASTEGVSNQPQHF. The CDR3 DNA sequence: TGTGCCAGCACTGAGGGGGTGAGCAATCAGCCCCAGCATTTT.

CDR3: CASSLTSENTGELFF. CDR3 nucleotide sequence: TGTGCCAGCAGCCTGACTAGCGAGAACACCGGGGAGCTGTTTTTT. The chain has TRBV9 and TRBJ2-2; 8 bases align to TRBD2. V trimming: 4 bases; J trimming: 1 base; junction bases outside the gene matches: 3. The CDR3 runs 15 residues. CDR1 and CDR2 (germline): SGDLS, YYNGEE.

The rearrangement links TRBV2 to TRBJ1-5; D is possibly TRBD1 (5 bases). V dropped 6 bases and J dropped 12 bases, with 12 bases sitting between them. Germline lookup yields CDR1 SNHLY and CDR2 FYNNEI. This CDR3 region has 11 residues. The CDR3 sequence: CASRGDFDQHF. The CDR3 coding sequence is TGTGCCAGCAGAGGGGACTTCGACCAGCATTTT.

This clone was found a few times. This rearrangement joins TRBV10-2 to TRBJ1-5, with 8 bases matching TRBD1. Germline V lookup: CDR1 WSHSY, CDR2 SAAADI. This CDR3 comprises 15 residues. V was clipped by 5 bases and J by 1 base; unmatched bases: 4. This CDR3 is CASSLQGGSNQPQHF. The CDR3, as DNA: TGCGCCAGCAGTTTACAGGGGGGAAGCAATCAGCCCCAGCATTTT.

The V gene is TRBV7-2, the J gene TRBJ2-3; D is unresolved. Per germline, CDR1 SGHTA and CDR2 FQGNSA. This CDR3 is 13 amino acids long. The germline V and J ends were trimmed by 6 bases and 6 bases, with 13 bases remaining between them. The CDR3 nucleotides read TGTGCCAGCAGATCCCCCGGGTCGGATACGCAGTATTTT. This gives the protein CASRSPGSDTQYF. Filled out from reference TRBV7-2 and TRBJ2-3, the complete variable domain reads GAGVSQSPSNKVTEKGKDVELRCDPISGHTALYWYRQSLGQGLEFLIYFQGNSAPDKSGLPSDRFSAERTGGSVSTLTIQRTQQEDSAVYLCASRSPGSDTQYFGPGTRLTVL.

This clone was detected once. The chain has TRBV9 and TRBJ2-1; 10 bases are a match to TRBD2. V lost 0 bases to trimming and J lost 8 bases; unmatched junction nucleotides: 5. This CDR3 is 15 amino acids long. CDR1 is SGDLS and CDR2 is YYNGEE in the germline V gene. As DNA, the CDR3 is TGTGCCAGCAGCGTAGAACTAGCGGGATCGCATGAGCAGTTCTTC. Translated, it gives CASSVELAGSHEQFF.